This T cell receptor beta chain was recorded in a study of T cells in Graves' hyperthyroidism and ophthalmopathy. General study findings and limits: Blood samples included most of the expanded thyroid clonotypes exceeding 0.001.

The study defined stable Graves' hyperthyroidism as no ophthalmopathy progression within 18 months. The study based diagnoses on clinical symptoms, serum thyroxine and TRAb, thyroid ultrasound and orbital computed tomography. Fresh peripheral blood, around 9.3 ml, was the source of the PBMCs. Researchers took RNA transcripts and amplified the TCR beta CDR3 regions from them. HTBI primers were employed in a first-round RT-PCR of the TCR CDR3. TCRdb re-analysed the multiplex PCR reads in MiXCR, keeping a single row per CDR3 protein. The repertoire has under 400,000 distinct CDR3 sequences, roughly 13% of them found once; the top ten carry around a tenth. V was shortened by 2 bases and J by 3 bases, with 13 bases between the two germline ends. CDR1 and CDR2 from the germline V gene are KGHSH and LQKENI. This CDR3 region has 15 residues. This clonotype was seen more than once but under ten times. The antigen remains unidentified.

What was sequenced was blood. The TCR originated in a woman under 30 with Graves' hyperthyroidism. The rearrangement links TRBV18 to TRBJ1-1; D might be TRBD1 (6 bases). CDR3 amino acids: CASSPDLGGYTEAFF. The CDR3 bases are TGTGCCAGCTCACCAGATCTCGGGGGCTACACTGAAGCTTTCTTT.